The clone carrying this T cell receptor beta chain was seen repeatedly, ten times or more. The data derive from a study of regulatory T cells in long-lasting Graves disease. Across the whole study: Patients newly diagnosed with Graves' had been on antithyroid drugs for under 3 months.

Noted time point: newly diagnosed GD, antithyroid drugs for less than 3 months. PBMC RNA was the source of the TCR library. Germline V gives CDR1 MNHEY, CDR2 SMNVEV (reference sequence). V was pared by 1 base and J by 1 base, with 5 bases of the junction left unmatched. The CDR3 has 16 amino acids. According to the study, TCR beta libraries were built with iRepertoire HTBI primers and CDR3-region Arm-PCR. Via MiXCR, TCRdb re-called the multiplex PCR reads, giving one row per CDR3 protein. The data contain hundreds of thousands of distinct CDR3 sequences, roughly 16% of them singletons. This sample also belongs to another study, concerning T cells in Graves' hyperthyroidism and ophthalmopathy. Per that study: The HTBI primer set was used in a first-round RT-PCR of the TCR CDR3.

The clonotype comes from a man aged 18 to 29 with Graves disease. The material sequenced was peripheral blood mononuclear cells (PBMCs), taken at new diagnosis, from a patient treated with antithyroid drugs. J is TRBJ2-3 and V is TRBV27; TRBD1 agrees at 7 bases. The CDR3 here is CASSLLGTVGTDTQYF. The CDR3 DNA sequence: TGTGCCAGCAGTTTATTAGGGACAGTGGGCACAGATACGCAGTATTTT.